This section outlines one T cell receptor beta chain sequence together with its context. Its antigen is not known. Using immunoSEQ multiplex PCR, the repertoire was profiled, and TCRdb retains in-frame clones only, with some absent. The repertoire includes about 17,000 clones, roughly 92% of them detected once, and less than 9.5% sits in the top ten. This specimen comes from a study of OX40 agonist ivuxolimab in advanced cancers. In germline, CDR1 is SGHVS, CDR2 FNYEAQ. V lost 4 bases and J 5 bases, leaving 14 bases between the germline ends. This CDR3 is 14 amino acids long. Study results and caveats: Among the least clonally expanded were partial responders at 0.1-3.0 mg/kg.

The clonotype was recovered from an adult with an advanced solid tumor such as melanoma, head and neck, liver or kidney cancer. This chain links TRBV7-6 with TRBJ2-5; D gene ambiguous. The input for sequencing was CD4+ or CD8+ T cells sorted from blood, taken in a trial of the OX40 agonist ivuxolimab. CDR3 residues: CASSSADRWETQYF. As DNA, the CDR3 is TGTGCCAGCAGCTCCGCCGACCGATGGGAGACCCAGTACTTC.